The 5 T cell receptor beta chains presented below share a single source sample, sequenced in a study of Ad26.COV2.S vaccination and SARS-CoV-2 variants. The method was immunoSEQ multiplex PCR; TCRdb's version includes in-frame clones alone and lacks a portion of them. The sample lists about 440,000 clones, about 92% occurring once. Stated treatment: around 19 received Ad26.COV2.S at low or high dose, single or two shots; about 5 received placebo; per-sample allocation not given. All samples were drawn on day 63, counting from the first vaccine or placebo injection. The sample here was peripheral blood, taken in a trial of Ad26.COV2.S vaccine versus placebo. These TCRs come from a person between 18 and 60 years old who received the Ad26.COV2.S COVID-19 vaccine or a placebo.

The chain uses TRBV28 and TRBJ2-1; 7 bases line up with TRBD2. Germline V lookup: CDR1 MDHEN, CDR2 SYDVKM. The junction had 4 bases not matched to a gene; V was cut back by 2 bases and J by 0 bases. The CDR3 is 16 amino acids. The CDR3 nucleotides are TGTGCCAGCAGTTTACGGGCGGGAGTCTCCTACAATGAGCAGTTCTTC. Amino acid sequence: CASSLRAGVSYNEQFF.

The rearrangement uses TRBV7-2 and TRBJ2-5; the D gene is possibly TRBD2 (7 bases). The length of the CDR3 is 14 residues. Germline V gene sequence: CDR1 SGHTA, CDR2 FQGNSA. Trimming took off 4 bases at V and 4 bases at J, with 13 bases between the two ends. As DNA, the CDR3 is TGTGCCAGCAGCTCGGACGGGGGGCGAGAGACCCAGTACTTC. It yields the protein CASSSDGGRETQYF. The whole variable domain, remainder taken from reference TRBV7-2 and TRBJ2-5, is GAGVSQSPSNKVTEKGKDVELRCDPISGHTALYWYRQSLGQGLEFLIYFQGNSAPDKSGLPSDRFSAERTGGSVSTLTIQRTQQEDSAVYLCASSSDGGRETQYFGPGTRLLVL.

The chain uses TRBV9 and TRBJ2-7, with 8 positions matching TRBD2. Unmatched junction bases numbered 4, after V lost 0 bases and J lost 2 bases. The CDR3 contains 15 residues. Germline lookup yields CDR1 SGDLS and CDR2 YYNGEE. The CDR3 region has the DNA TGTGCCAGCAGCGTAGAAGCGGGAGTGGCCTACGAGCAGTACTTC. Residues: CASSVEAGVAYEQYF.

This chain links TRBV7-3 with TRBJ2-2; D possibly matches TRBD1 or TRBD2 (5 bases each). The CDR3 covers 13 residues. Looked up from germline, CDR1 is SGHTA and CDR2 is FQGTGA. The V gene lost 5 bases and the J gene lost 9 bases, with 13 bases spanning the gap. DNA for the CDR3: TGTGCCAGCAGCCCGGGACGGGGCCGGGAGCTGTTTTTT. Its protein is CASSPGRGRELFF.

The chain combines TRBV9 with TRBJ2-1; D not certain. The V gene's germline CDR1 is SGDLS and CDR2 YYNGEE. This CDR3 contains 14 residues. V was pared by 0 bases and J by 6 bases, with 10 bases between. This chain's CDR3 is CASSVASITNEQFF. The CDR3 DNA is TGTGCCAGCAGCGTAGCGTCGATCACCAATGAGCAGTTCTTC.